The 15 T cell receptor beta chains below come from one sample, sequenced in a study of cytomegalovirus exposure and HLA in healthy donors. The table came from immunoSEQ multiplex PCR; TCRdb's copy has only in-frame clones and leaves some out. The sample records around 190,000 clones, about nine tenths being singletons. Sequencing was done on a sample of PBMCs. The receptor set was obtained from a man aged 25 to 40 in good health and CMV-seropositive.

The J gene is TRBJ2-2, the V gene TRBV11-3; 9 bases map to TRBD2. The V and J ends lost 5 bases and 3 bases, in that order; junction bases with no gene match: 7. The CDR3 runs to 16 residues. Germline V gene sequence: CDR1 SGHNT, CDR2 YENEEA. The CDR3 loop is CASSPGGLAHTGELFF. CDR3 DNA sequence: TGTGCCAGCAGCCCGGGGGGACTAGCTCACACCGGGGAGCTGTTTTTT.

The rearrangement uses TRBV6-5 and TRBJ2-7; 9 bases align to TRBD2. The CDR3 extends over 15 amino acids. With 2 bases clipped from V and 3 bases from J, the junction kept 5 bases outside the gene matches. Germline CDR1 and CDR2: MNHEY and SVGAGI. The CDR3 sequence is CASSYLSGRNYEQYF. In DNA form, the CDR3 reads TGTGCCAGCAGTTACCTTAGCGGGAGAAACTACGAGCAGTACTTC.

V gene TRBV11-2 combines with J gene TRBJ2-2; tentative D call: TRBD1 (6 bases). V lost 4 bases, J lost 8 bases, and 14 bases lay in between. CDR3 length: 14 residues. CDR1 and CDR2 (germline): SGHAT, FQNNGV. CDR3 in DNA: TGTGCCAGCAGCTCATATCAGGGGCATGGGGAGCTGTTTTTT. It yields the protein CASSSYQGHGELFF.

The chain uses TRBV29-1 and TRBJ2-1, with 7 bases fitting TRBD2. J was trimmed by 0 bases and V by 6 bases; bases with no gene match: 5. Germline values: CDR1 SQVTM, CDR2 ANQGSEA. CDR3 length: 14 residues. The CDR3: CSVGDYGSYNEQFF. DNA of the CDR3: TGCAGCGTCGGGGACTACGGCTCCTACAATGAGCAGTTCTTC.

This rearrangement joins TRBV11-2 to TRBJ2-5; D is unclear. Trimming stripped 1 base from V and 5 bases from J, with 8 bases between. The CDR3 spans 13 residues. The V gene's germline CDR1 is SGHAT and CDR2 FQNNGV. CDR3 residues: CASSLGVLETQYF. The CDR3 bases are TGTGCCAGCAGCTTAGGGGTGCTGGAGACCCAGTACTTC.

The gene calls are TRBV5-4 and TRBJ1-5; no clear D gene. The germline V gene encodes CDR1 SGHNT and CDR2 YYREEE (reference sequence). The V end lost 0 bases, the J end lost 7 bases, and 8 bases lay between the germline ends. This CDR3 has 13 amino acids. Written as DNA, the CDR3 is TGTGCCAGCAGCTTGGGGGAAGGACAGCCCCAGCATTTT. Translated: CASSLGEGQPQHF.

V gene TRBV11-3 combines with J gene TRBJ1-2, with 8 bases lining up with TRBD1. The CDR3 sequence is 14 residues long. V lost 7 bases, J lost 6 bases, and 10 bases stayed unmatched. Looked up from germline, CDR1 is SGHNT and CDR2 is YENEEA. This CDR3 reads CASNDGQGWNGYTF. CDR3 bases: TGTGCCAGCAACGACGGACAGGGATGGAATGGCTACACCTTC.

The CDR3 region has the DNA TGTGCCAGCAGCTTCCTAGCGGGGGGTGCAGATACGCAGTATTTT. This gives the protein CASSFLAGGADTQYF. The J gene is TRBJ2-3, the V gene TRBV11-2; TRBD2 matches 11 bases. The ends lost 3 bases at V and 4 bases at J; junction bases unmatched: 3. Germline CDR1 SGHAT, CDR2 FQNNGV. The CDR3 contains 15 residues.

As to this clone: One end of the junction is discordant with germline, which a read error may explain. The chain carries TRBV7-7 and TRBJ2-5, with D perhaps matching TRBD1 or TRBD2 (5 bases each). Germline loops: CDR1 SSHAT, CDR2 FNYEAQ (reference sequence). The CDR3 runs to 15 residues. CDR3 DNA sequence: TGTGCTAGCAGCCCCCGCCGGGACGGCCAAGAGACCCAGTACTTC. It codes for CASSPRRDGQETQYF.

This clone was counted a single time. The chain's CDR3 is CASSLTTGYYGYTF. CDR3 nucleotide sequence: TGCGCCAGCAGCTTAACGACCGGATACTATGGCTACACCTTC. The rearrangement joins TRBV5-1 to TRBJ1-2; D not certain. V was clipped by 2 bases and J by 3 bases, with 11 bases between them. Germline assignment: CDR1 SGHRS and CDR2 YFSETQ. There are 14 residues in the CDR3.

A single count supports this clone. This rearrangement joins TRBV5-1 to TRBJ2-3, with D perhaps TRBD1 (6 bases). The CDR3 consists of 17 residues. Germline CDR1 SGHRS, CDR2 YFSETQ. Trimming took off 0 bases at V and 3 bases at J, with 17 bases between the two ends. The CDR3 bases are TGCGCCAGCAGCTTGGCACAAACAGGGTATCCGACAGATACGCAGTATTTT. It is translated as CASSLAQTGYPTDTQYF.

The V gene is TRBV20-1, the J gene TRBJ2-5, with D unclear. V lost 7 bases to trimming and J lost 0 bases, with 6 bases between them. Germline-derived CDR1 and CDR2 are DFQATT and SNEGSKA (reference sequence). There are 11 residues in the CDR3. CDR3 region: CSGQDQETQYF. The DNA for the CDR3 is TGCAGTGGGCAGGACCAAGAGACCCAGTACTTC.

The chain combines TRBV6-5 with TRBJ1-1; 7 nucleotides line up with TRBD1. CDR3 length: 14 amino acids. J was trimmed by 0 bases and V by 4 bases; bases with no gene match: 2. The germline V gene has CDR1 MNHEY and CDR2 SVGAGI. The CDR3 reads CASSSGTVNTEAFF. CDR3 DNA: TGTGCCAGCAGTTCCGGGACAGTGAACACTGAAGCTTTCTTT.

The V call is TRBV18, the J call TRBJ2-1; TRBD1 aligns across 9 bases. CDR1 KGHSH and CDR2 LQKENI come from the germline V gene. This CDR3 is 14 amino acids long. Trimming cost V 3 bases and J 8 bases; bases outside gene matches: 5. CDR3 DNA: TGTGCCAGCTCACCGGGACAGGGATTGTATGAGCAGTTCTTC. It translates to CASSPGQGLYEQFF.

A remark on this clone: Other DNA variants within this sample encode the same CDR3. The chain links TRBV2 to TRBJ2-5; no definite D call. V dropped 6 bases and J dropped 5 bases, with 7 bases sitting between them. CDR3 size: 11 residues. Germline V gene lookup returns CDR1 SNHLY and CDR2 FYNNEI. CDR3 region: CASRVGETQYF. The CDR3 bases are TGTGCCAGCAGGGTCGGGGAGACCCAGTACTTC.